The source of this T cell receptor beta chain is a study of T cells after yellow fever vaccination. The study made its TCR cDNA through 5'RACE template switching. That step introduced a universal primer site along with UMIs. Each CDR3 protein is one row after TCRdb ran MiXCR on the 5' RACE reads. The sample has 78,000 or so distinct CDR3 sequences; more than 5.5% are singletons. This clonotype was seen at least ten times. Its target is unknown. General study points: Overlap between CD4 and CD8 compartments was detected for a small share of clonotypes.

The CDR3 has 14 amino acids. Trimming removed 6 bases from V and 3 bases from J, with 11 bases in between. The source material was CD8+ T cells sorted from PBMCs, sampled roughly 10 days after the first yellow fever vaccination. The origin of this receptor is a man younger than 35 who received the YFV17D yellow fever vaccine. The J gene is TRBJ2-2, the V gene TRBV12-3 or TRBV12-4, with D perhaps matching TRBD2 (7 bases). The CDR3 reads CASSWGGYTGELFF. Here the CDR3 DNA reads TGTGCCAGCAGCTGGGGGGGCTACACCGGGGAGCTGTTTTTT.